The clone carrying this T cell receptor (beta chain) was found many times. Its antigen is undetermined. Germline CDR1 is SQVTM and CDR2 is ANQGSEA. The CDR3 loop spans 16 amino acids. Trimming removed 2 bases from V and 4 bases from J, with 20 bases in between. A 10-nucleotide random UMI tagged transcripts in template-switch 5'RACE cDNA synthesis. Sequencing runs each generated in excess of 180 million TCR-beta sequences derived from 15-18 subjects. Each CDR3 protein gets one entry after TCRdb re-called the 5' RACE reads with MiXCR. The table records approximately 30,000 distinct CDR3 sequences, approximately 13% of them present only once. These data come from a study of neurological immune-mediated disorders. General study findings and limits: HTLV-1-associated myelopathy ranked highest for TCR clonal expansion and multiple sclerosis lowest, beneath healthy controls. Because no CDR3 amino acid sequences were shared across subjects by expanded clones, private repertoires were suggested in all groups.

Time point noted: longitudinal time-point 2. The sample was PBMCs. The chain is built from TRBV29-1 and TRBJ1-1, with D unclear. The sequence was obtained from a woman aged 40 to 50 in good health. The CDR3 DNA sequence: TGCAGCGTTGAATCAGAATCCCTATTCTTGGGCACTGAAGCTTTCTTT. Protein product: CSVESESLFLGTEAFF.